This T cell receptor (beta chain) was sequenced during a study of cytotoxic CD8 clonotypes in ibrutinib-treated CLL. CDR1 is SGHNT, CDR2 YENEEA, per germline. Losses at the gene ends were 9 bases for V and 0 bases for J; bases not matched to a gene: 1. The CDR3 has 13 amino acids. Clones were sequenced by immunoSEQ multiplex PCR, and TCRdb holds only the in-frame ones, with some missing. The sample lists roughly 250,000 clones; under 80% were seen once. The source is a human donor with chronic lymphocytic leukemia. The sequencing used PBMCs, collected after 24 months of ibrutinib treatment. This rearrangement joins TRBV11-3 to TRBJ2-3, with 9 bases that match TRBD2. In nucleotides, the CDR3 is TGTGCCAGTACTAGCGGGAGCACAGATACGCAGTATTTT. This codes for CASTSGSTDTQYF.